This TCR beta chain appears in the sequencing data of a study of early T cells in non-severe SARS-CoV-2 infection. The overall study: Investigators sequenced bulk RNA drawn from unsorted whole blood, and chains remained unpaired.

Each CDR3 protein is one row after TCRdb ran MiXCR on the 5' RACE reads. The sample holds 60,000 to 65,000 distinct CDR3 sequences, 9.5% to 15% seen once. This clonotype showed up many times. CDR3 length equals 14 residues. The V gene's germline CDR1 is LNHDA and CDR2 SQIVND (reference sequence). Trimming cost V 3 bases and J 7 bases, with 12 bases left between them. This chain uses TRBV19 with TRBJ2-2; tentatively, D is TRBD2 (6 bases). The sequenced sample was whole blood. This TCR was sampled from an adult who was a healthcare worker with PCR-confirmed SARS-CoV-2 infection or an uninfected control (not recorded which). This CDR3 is CASSISGAIGELFF. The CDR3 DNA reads TGTGCCAGTAGTATTTCGGGAGCTATCGGGGAGCTGTTTTTT.